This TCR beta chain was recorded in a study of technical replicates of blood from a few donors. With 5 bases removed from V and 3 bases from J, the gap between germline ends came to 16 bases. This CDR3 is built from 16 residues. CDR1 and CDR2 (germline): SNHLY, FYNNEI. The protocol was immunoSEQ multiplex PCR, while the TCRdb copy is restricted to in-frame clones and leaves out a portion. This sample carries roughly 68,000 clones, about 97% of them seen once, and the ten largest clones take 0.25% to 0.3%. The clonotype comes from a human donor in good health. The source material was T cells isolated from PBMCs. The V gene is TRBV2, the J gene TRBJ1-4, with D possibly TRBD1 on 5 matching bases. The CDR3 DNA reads TGTGCCAGCAGTCATTCCCCCAGGGAGGCTAATGAAAAACTGTTTTTT. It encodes CASSHSPREANEKLFF.